Listed here are 26 T cell receptor beta chains from one sample, sequenced in a study of T cells expressing NK-cell markers. From its re-call of the 5' RACE reads, TCRdb lists each CDR3 protein once, without DNA. The sample totals about 410,000 distinct CDR3 sequences. The sample was blood T cells: a sorted CD56 or NKG2C T cell subset, CD4+ or CD8+ T cells, or bulk PBMC T cells (not recorded which). These receptors came from a woman between 45 and 65 years old in good health.

The genes are TRBV27 and TRBJ1-1. The CDR3 has 14 amino acids. The germline gives CDR1 MNHEY, CDR2 SMNVEV (reference sequence). The CDR3 loop is CASTPRGNWAEAFF.

The J gene is TRBJ2-5, the V gene TRBV20-1; checking the TCRdb D call of TRBD2 is not possible without DNA. The CDR3 consists of 14 residues. Germline V lookup: CDR1 DFQATT, CDR2 SNEGSKA (reference sequence). The CDR3 sequence: CSASSGTRGETQYF.

This chain links TRBV28 with TRBJ2-7; the D gene TCRdb calls, TRBD2, cannot be checked with no DNA. Per germline, CDR1 MDHEN and CDR2 SYDVKM. The CDR3 totals 15 residues. CDR3 region: CASSRIAGGGYEQYF.

This CDR3 is CASRAGGPMGELFF. This rearrangement joins TRBV2 to TRBJ2-2; TCRdb's assignment of TRBD2 cannot be checked, as there is no DNA. Germline V gene sequence: CDR1 SNHLY, CDR2 FYNNEI. The CDR3 covers 14 residues.

The chain recombines TRBV4-1 with TRBJ2-7; TCRdb lists TRBD2, though no DNA is available to test this call. Germline-derived CDR1 and CDR2 are MGHRA and YSYEKL. The CDR3 is made up of 19 amino acids. CDR3 sequence reads: CASSQPFGLAGGHAGEQYF.

CDR3: CASSPPAGTGTYNEQFF. The V gene is TRBV18, the J gene TRBJ2-1; TCRdb returns TRBD1, unconfirmable since there is no DNA. This CDR3 spans 17 amino acids. The germline gives CDR1 KGHSH, CDR2 LQKENI.

The J gene is TRBJ2-7, the V gene TRBV29-1; TCRdb outputs TRBD2, but without DNA this stays unchecked. Germline assignment: CDR1 SQVTM and CDR2 ANQGSEA. The CDR3 extends over 16 amino acids. The CDR3 here is CSVKFLDLGSQYEQYF.

This chain joins TRBV10-2 and TRBJ2-2; TCRdb outputs TRBD2, but without DNA this stays unchecked. The CDR3 length is 16 residues. CDR1 is WSHSY and CDR2 is SAAADI in the germline V gene. This chain's CDR3 is CASSESNSGRAGELFF.

The chain links TRBV4-1 to TRBJ2-4; lacking DNA, the TRBD2 call made by TCRdb goes unchecked. The CDR3 is 17 residues long. In germline, CDR1 is MGHRA, CDR2 YSYEKL. CDR3 loop: CASSQDLVLAGRDIQYF.

The chain has TRBV12-3 or TRBV12-4 and TRBJ2-5; TCRdb's D call of TRBD1 is untestable without DNA. This CDR3 has 15 residues. The CDR3 protein is CASSLSGTGSESQYF.

This chain links TRBV6-5 with TRBJ2-2; TCRdb picks TRBD2, but there is no DNA to check that call. Germline V gives CDR1 MNHEY, CDR2 SVGAGI. CDR3 length equals 17 residues. This CDR3 reads CASSYSLAGGSIGELFF.

This chain joins TRBV7-8 and TRBJ2-3; no DNA is available, so the TRBD2 call from TCRdb remains unchecked. CDR1 is SGHVS and CDR2 is FQNEAQ in the germline V gene. The CDR3 contains 12 residues. The CDR3 loop reads CASSPGLDSQYF.

The gene calls are TRBV12-3 or TRBV12-4 and TRBJ2-4; TCRdb's assignment of TRBD1 cannot be checked, as there is no DNA. The CDR3 sequence is 12 residues long. CDR3: CASSPGSNIQYF.

The rearrangement joins TRBV10-3 to TRBJ1-4; TCRdb's D gene call, TRBD1, goes unchecked for lack of DNA. CDR1 is ENHRY and CDR2 is SYGVKD in the germline V gene. This CDR3 has 13 amino acids. CDR3 sequence reads: CAIKGGVNEKLFF.

This chain links TRBV29-1 with TRBJ2-7; the TCRdb D gene call, TRBD1, has no DNA to confirm it. Germline CDR1 is SQVTM and CDR2 is ANQGSEA. The length of the CDR3 is 11 residues. CDR3 loop: CSAGQGYEQYF.

This chain links TRBV27 with TRBJ2-1; TCRdb calls TRBD1, which cannot be checked without DNA. CDR3 length: 13 amino acids. CDR1 and CDR2 (germline): MNHEY, SMNVEV (reference sequence). The chain's CDR3 is CASSPGRQWEQFF.

This chain joins TRBV12-3 or TRBV12-4 and TRBJ1-2; TCRdb outputs TRBD1, but without DNA this stays unchecked. The CDR3 spans 13 residues. CDR3 sequence reads: CASSPGTGWGYTF.

The chain carries TRBV5-4 and TRBJ2-1; TCRdb's D gene call, TRBD2, goes unchecked for lack of DNA. Germline V gene lookup returns CDR1 SGHNT and CDR2 YYREEE (reference sequence). This CDR3 has 15 amino acids. This chain's CDR3 is CASSLELAGGRNQFF. Full variable domain (outside the CDR3, taken from reference TRBV5-4 and TRBJ2-1): ETGVTQSPTHLIKTRGQQVTLRCSSQSGHNTVSWYQQALGQGPQFIFQYYREEENGRGNFPPRFSGLQFPNYSSELNVNALELDDSALYLCASSLELAGGRNQFFGPGTRLTVL.

The chain couples TRBV14 to TRBJ2-2. Germline-derived CDR1 and CDR2 are SGHDN and FVKESK. The CDR3 contains 15 residues. CDR3 amino acids: CASSQVRSHPGELFF.

This chain uses TRBV12-3 or TRBV12-4 with TRBJ2-5; checking the TCRdb D call of TRBD1 is not possible without DNA. The CDR3 contains 14 residues. This CDR3 is CASSRDLPTETQYF.

The rearrangement uses TRBV29-1 and TRBJ1-1. The CDR3 has 12 residues. Germline loops: CDR1 SQVTM, CDR2 ANQGSEA. The CDR3 protein is CSVGNGLTEAFF.

The chain joins TRBV10-1 to TRBJ2-1; TCRdb gives TRBD2 as the D gene, but with no DNA this cannot be confirmed. CDR1 and CDR2 (germline): WNHNN, SYGVQD (reference sequence). CDR3 size: 15 residues. CDR3 in amino acids: CASSEGLGGRLEQFF.

The chain uses TRBV5-8 and TRBJ2-3; TCRdb reports TRBD1, a call that lacks DNA to check it against. Germline CDR1 and CDR2: SGHTS and YDEGEE. The CDR3 spans 15 residues. The CDR3 here is CASSSTGGDTDTQYF.

This chain joins TRBV12-3 or TRBV12-4 and TRBJ2-5. CDR3 size: 12 residues. CDR3 in amino acids: CASSQRKETQYF.

The gene calls are TRBV6-6 and TRBJ1-5; without DNA, the TCRdb call of TRBD1 cannot be checked. Germline lookup yields CDR1 MNHNY and CDR2 SVGAGI (reference sequence). The CDR3 length is 14 residues. CDR3 protein: CASSYSQGSQPQHF.

The chain uses TRBV4-1 and TRBJ1-2; the D gene TCRdb calls, TRBD1, cannot be checked with no DNA. Germline assignment: CDR1 MGHRA and CDR2 YSYEKL. The CDR3 has 15 residues. The CDR3 region is CASSQPRTGQGGYTF.